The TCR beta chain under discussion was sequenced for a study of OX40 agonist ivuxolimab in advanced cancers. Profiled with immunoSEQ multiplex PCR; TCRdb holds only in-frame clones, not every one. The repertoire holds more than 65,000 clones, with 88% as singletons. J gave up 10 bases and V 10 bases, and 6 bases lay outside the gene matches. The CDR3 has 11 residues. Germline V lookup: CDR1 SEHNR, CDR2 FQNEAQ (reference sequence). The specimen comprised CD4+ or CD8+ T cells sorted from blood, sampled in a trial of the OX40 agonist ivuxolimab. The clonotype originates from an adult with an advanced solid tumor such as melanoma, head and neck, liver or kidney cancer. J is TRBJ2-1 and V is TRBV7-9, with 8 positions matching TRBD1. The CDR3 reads CANDRGIEQFF. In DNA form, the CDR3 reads TGTGCCAACGACAGGGGCATCGAGCAGTTCTTC.